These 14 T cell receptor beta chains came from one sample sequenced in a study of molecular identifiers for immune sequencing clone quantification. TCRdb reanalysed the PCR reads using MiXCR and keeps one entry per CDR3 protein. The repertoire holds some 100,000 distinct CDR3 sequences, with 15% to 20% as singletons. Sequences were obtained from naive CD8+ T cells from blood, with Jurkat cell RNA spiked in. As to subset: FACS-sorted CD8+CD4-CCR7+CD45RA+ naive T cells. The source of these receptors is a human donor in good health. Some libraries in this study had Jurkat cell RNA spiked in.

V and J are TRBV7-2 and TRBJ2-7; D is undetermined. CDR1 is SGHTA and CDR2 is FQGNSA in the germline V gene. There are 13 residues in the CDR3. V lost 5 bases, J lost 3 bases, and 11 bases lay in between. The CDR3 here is CASSPVGYYEQYF. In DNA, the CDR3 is TGTGCCAGCAGCCCAGTCGGCTACTACGAGCAGTACTTC.

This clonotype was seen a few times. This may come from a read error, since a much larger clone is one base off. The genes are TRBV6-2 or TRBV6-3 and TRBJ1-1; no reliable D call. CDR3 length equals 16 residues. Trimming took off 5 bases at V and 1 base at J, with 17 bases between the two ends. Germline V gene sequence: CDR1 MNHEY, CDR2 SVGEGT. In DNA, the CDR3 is TGTGCCAGCAGTCCCATTTCGGTGTATTCGAACACTGAAGCTTTCTTT. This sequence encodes CASSPISVYSNTEAFF.

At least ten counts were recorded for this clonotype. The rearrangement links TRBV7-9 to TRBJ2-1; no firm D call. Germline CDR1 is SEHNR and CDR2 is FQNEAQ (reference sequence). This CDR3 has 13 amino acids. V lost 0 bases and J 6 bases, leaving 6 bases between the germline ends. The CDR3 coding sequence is TGTGCCAGCAGCTTAGCCCTTACCAATGAGCAGTTCTTC. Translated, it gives CASSLALTNEQFF. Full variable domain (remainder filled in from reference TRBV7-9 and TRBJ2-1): DTGVSQNPRHKITKRGQNVTFRCDPISEHNRLYWYRQTLGQGPEFLTYFQNEAQLEKSRLLSDRFSAERPKGSFSTLEIQRTEQGDSAMYLCASSLALTNEQFFGPGTRLTVL.

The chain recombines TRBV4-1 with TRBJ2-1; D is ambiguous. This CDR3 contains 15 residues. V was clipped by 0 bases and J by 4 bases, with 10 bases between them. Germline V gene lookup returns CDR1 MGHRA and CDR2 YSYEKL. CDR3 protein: CASSQDPVSYNEQFF. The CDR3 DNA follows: TGCGCCAGCAGCCAAGATCCCGTTTCTTACAATGAGCAGTTCTTC.

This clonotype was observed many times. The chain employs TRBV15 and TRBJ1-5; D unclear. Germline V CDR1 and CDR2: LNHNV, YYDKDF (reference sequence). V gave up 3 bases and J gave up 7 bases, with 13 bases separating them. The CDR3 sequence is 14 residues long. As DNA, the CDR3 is TGTGCCACCAGCAGTGGACCTGCTGGACAGCCCCAGCATTTT. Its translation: CATSSGPAGQPQHF.

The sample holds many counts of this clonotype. As DNA, the CDR3 is TGTGCCAGCAGTTTCTACAGGGAGGACACCGGGGAGCTGTTTTTT. This translates into CASSFYREDTGELFF. The chain uses TRBV27 and TRBJ2-2; D may be TRBD1 or TRBD2 (6 bases each). Looked up from germline, CDR1 is MNHEY and CDR2 is SMNVEV (reference sequence). This CDR3 contains 15 residues. V was pared by 3 bases and J by 3 bases, with 11 bases between.

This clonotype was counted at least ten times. The CDR3 nucleotides are TGTGCCAGCAGTACCACCTCGGACAGACCAGATACGCAGTATTTT. Encoded protein: CASSTTSDRPDTQYF. The chain links TRBV28 to TRBJ2-3; D possibly corresponds to TRBD1 (6 bases). Germline assignment: CDR1 MDHEN and CDR2 SYDVKM. The CDR3 consists of 15 residues. The V and J ends lost 5 bases and 4 bases respectively, with 16 bases between them.

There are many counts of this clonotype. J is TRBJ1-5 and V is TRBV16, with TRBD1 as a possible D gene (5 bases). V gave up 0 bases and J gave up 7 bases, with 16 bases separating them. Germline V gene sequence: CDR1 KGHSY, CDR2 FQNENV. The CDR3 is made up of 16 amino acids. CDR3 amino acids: CASSQSTVGAGQPQHF. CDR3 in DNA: TGTGCCAGCAGCCAATCGACGGTCGGGGCCGGGCAGCCCCAGCATTTT.

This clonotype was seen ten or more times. The DNA of the CDR3 is TGTGCCAGCAGTTCGGAGGGTTACGAGCAGTACTTC. This translates into CASSSEGYEQYF. J is TRBJ2-7 and V is TRBV12-3 or TRBV12-4; maybe TRBD2 (6 bases). Trimming took off 4 bases at V and 4 bases at J, with 8 bases between the two ends. This CDR3 has 12 amino acids.

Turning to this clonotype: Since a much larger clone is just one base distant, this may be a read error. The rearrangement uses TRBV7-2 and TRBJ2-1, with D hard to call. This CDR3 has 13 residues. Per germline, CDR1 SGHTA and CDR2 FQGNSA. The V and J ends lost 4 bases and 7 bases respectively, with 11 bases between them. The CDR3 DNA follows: TGTGCCAGCAGCTCCCAGGAGAGGAATGAGCAGTTCTTC. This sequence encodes CASSSQERNEQFF.

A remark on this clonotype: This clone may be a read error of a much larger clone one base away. The CDR3: CASSYPRQPDTGELFF. The CDR3 DNA reads TGTGCCAGCAGTTACCCTAGGCAGCCCGACACCGGGGAGCTGTTTTTT. The chain couples TRBV6-2 or TRBV6-3 to TRBJ2-2; D not resolved. The V and J ends lost 2 bases and 3 bases respectively, with 13 bases between them. The germline V gene has CDR1 MNHEY and CDR2 SVGEGT. CDR3 length: 16 amino acids.

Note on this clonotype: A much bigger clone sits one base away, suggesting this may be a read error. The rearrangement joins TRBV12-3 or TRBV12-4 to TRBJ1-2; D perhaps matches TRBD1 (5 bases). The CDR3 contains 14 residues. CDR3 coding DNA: TGTGCCAGCGCAGACGGGGCCGAATCTGGAGGCTACATCTTC. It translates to CASADGAESGGYIF.

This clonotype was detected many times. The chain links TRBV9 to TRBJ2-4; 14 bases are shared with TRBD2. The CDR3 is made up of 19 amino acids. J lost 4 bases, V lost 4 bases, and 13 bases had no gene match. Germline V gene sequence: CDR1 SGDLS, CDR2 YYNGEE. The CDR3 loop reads CASSSLGTSGSSEKNIQYF. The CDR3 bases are TGTGCCAGCAGCTCCCTCGGGACTAGCGGGAGTTCAGAAAAAAACATTCAGTACTTC.

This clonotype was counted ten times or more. CDR3 sequence: CASSLAQGREQYF. For the CDR3, the DNA is TGTGCCAGCAGCTTGGCGCAAGGGCGGGAGCAGTACTTC. The V and J genes are TRBV5-6 and TRBJ2-7; D remains unclear. V was shortened by 0 bases and J by 7 bases, with 11 bases between the two germline ends. In germline, CDR1 is SGHDT, CDR2 YYEEEE. This CDR3 has 13 residues.